Given below is one T cell receptor beta chain in context. CD8 cells regarded as naive lacked CD45RO, were positively chosen for CCR7, and omitted terminally differentiated effector memory CD45RA+ cells. Nashville, Tennessee was home to all donors, each a Caucasian adult. The protocol was immunoSEQ multiplex PCR, while the TCRdb copy is restricted to in-frame clones and leaves out a portion. The data show about 2.1 million clones, with 90% to 95% seen just once and more than 1.5% held by the top ten. V was clipped by 0 bases and J by 7 bases; unmatched bases: 3. Germline V gene sequence: CDR1 SGDLS, CDR2 YYNGEE. The CDR3 has 14 amino acids. The record originates from a study of shared clonotypes between healthy human individuals.

The chain recombines TRBV9 with TRBJ1-4, with 7 bases that match TRBD1. Sequenced input: naive CD8+ T cells from PBMCs. The receptor was isolated from a man between 18 and 35 years old in good health. Some clones in this sample may be carry-over from other donors' samples. The CDR3 sequence is CASSVVAGGEKLFF. CDR3 DNA sequence: TGTGCCAGCAGCGTAGTGGCAGGGGGTGAAAAACTGTTTTTT.